The 4 T cell receptor beta chains below all came from one sample that was sequenced in a study of blood T cells in healthy people across ages. Through a sample-barcoded 5' primer and a J-beta primer mix, a second PCR was run for roughly 7 to 11 cycles. TCRdb fed the 5' RACE reads into MiXCR, producing one record per CDR3 protein. The data show about 1.4 million distinct CDR3 sequences, with roughly 64% seen just once and about 6.7% held by the top ten. Specimen: blood. These TCRs come from a man aged 18 to 29 in good health.

A remark on this clonotype: One end of the junction is discordant with germline, which a read error may explain. The genes are TRBV5-1 and TRBJ2-7, with D possibly matching TRBD1 (6 bases). Germline-derived CDR1 and CDR2 are SGHRS and YFSETQ. The CDR3 is 16 amino acids. This CDR3 reads CASSFRQAGPSYEQYF. The DNA for the CDR3 is TGCGCAAGCAGCTTCCGACAGGCGGGTCCCTCCTACGAGCAGTACTTC.

The chain carries TRBV20-1 and TRBJ2-1, with 10 bases that match TRBD2. CDR3 length: 14 residues. J was trimmed by 8 bases and V by 3 bases; bases with no gene match: 7. CDR1 is DFQATT, CDR2 SNEGSKA, per germline (reference sequence). The CDR3 nucleotides are TGCAGTGCTAGGGGGACTAGCGCCAAGGATGAGCAGTTCTTC. It encodes CSARGTSAKDEQFF.

The V and J genes are TRBV3-1 and TRBJ1-2; TRBD1 matches at 9 bases. Germline V CDR1 and CDR2: LGHDT, YNNKEL (reference sequence). The CDR3 totals 16 residues. The ends lost 3 bases at V and 4 bases at J; junction bases unmatched: 9. CDR3 nucleotide sequence: TGTGCCAGCAGCCAGTCGCCCGGGACAGGGAGCTATGGCTACACCTTC. Amino acids: CASSQSPGTGSYGYTF.

The rearrangement uses TRBV2 and TRBJ1-1, with a weak D call TRBD1 (5 bases). CDR1 is SNHLY and CDR2 is FYNNEI in the germline V gene. The CDR3 consists of 13 residues. Deletions cut 6 bases from V and 1 base from J, with 9 bases between. CDR3 sequence reads: CASRGVANTEAFF. The CDR3 DNA follows: TGTGCCAGCAGAGGGGTTGCGAACACTGAAGCTTTCTTT.